This T cell receptor (beta chain) was sequenced in a study of T cells in localized non-small cell lung cancer. A few counts support this clone. Antigen unknown. Clones were read by immunoSEQ multiplex PCR, and TCRdb kept only the in-frame ones, dropping some. The sample has some 27,000 clones, roughly 90% seen once. Study-level results: One tumor region alone was sequenced, and heterogeneity therefore remains possible. Prolonged overall survival went with higher T cell density in the blood.

Germline-derived CDR1 and CDR2 are SGHDT and YYEEEE. V was trimmed by 1 base and J by 4 bases, leaving 15 bases between them. The CDR3 covers 16 residues. The chain joins TRBV5-6 to TRBJ1-5, with TRBD1 as a possible D gene (6 bases). The sequences come from peripheral blood, collected before any cancer treatment. The TCR was taken from a woman between 18 and 55 years old with stage I lung adenocarcinoma. Here the CDR3 DNA reads TGTGCCAGCAGCTTGAAAACAGGGTGGGAGAATCAGCCCCAGCATTTT. Protein product: CASSLKTGWENQPQHF. The full variable domain, with the rest looked up from reference TRBV5-6 and TRBJ1-5, is DAGVTQSPTHLIKTRGQQVTLRCSPKSGHDTVSWYQQALGQGPQFIFQYYEEEERQRGNFPDRFSGHQFPNYSSELNVNALLLGDSALYLCASSLKTGWENQPQHFGDGTRLSIL.